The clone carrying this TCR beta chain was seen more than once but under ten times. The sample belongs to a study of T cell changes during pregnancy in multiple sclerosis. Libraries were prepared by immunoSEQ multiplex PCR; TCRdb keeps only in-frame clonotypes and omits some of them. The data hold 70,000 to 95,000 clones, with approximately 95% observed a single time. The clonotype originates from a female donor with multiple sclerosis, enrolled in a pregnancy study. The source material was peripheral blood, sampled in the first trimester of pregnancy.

The CDR3 reads CASSRQAENTGELFF. CDR3 nucleotides: TGTGCCAGCAGTCGACAGGCGGAGAACACCGGGGAGCTGTTTTTT. This chain connects TRBV6-5 to TRBJ2-2; tentative D call: TRBD1 (6 bases). The CDR3 sequence is 15 residues long. The germline V gene has CDR1 MNHEY and CDR2 SVGAGI. V was clipped by 5 bases and J by 1 base, with 11 bases between them.